The present TCR beta chain was sequenced within a study of T cell repertoires in cytomegalovirus infection. The CDR3 is 16 residues long. With V trimmed by 4 bases and J by 7 bases, 10 bases remained unmatched. CDR1 SQVTM and CDR2 ANQGSEA come from the germline V gene. TCRdb passed the reads through MiXCR, listing each CDR3 protein once. The repertoire holds a few hundred thousand distinct CDR3 sequences, with roughly 13% as singletons. This sequence was found in a human donor in good health (CMV status not recorded). Some clones in this sample may be carry-over from other donors' samples. Sequencing input: PBMCs. This chain joins TRBV29-1 and TRBJ2-7; 16 bases line up with TRBD2. CDR3 protein: CSVVGTSGRAEWEQYF. The CDR3 DNA reads TGCAGCGTTGTTGGGACTAGCGGGAGGGCCGAATGGGAGCAGTACTTC.